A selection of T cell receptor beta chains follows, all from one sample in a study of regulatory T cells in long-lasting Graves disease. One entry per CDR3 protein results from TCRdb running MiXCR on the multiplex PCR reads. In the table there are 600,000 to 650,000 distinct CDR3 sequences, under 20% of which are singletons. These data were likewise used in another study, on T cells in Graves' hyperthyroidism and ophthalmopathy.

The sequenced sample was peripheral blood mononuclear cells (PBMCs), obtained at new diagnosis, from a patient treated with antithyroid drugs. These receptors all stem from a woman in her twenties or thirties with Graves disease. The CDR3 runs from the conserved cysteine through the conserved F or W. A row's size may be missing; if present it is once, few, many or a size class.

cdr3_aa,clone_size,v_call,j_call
CSASRSGSTNTEAFF,once,TRBV20-1,TRBJ1-1
CASSHGENTGELFF,NA,TRBV3-1,TRBJ2-2
CASRHGAGTQYF,few,TRBV12-3/TRBV12-4,TRBJ2-3
CASSFQGVKGEQYF,many,TRBV7-2,TRBJ2-7
CSVTENTGELFF,many,TRBV29-1,TRBJ2-2
CASRPEYRAGSPLHF,NA,TRBV5-1,TRBJ1-6
CSVEVPGANEKLFF,NA,TRBV29-1,TRBJ1-4
CSVVQSHEQYF,NA,TRBV29-1,TRBJ2-7
CAWGHRGKGFDTQYF,few,TRBV30,TRBJ2-3
CASSPQGELRTDTQYF,many,TRBV6-2/TRBV6-3,TRBJ2-3
CASSQVLAVVSHEQYF,few,TRBV4-1,TRBJ2-7
CASSPRLAGSKYEQYF,few,TRBV9,TRBJ2-7
CASSPQVIRGKYEQYF,many,TRBV11-2,TRBJ2-7
CASSYLQGSGNIQYF,NA,TRBV27,TRBJ2-4
CATAPGLAPPDTQYF,many,TRBV6-2/TRBV6-3,TRBJ2-3
CASSLARGLANYGYTF,NA,TRBV7-9,TRBJ1-2
CASSPSLAGETQYF,many,TRBV28,TRBJ2-5
CASTQGEGPFNQPQHF,NA,TRBV6-1,TRBJ1-5
CASKAWQEQETQYF,NA,TRBV27,TRBJ2-5
CASRNSTPASSEAFF,many,TRBV28,TRBJ1-1
CASSRPNPQANYGYTF,many,TRBV6-1,TRBJ1-2
CASSLAPGAQYF,few,TRBV11-2,TRBJ2-5
CASSLEVYTDTQYF,few,TRBV5-4,TRBJ2-3
CASSLGQGNTEAFF,many,TRBV28,TRBJ1-1
CATSVADRVALGTQYF,once,TRBV24-1,TRBJ2-3
CASSFRPRAGGSDTQYF,many,TRBV7-2,TRBJ2-3